Listed here are 27 T cell receptor beta chains from one sample, sequenced in a study of post-analysis software for immune sequencing data. No antigen has been assigned to these receptors. Study-level results: Among roughly five TRBV segments more frequent in patients than controls were TRBV5-6, TRBV5-1 and TRBV20-1.

Sequencing libraries made from TCR beta cDNA carried unique molecular identifiers. TCRdb re-derived calls from the PCR reads in MiXCR, one entry per CDR3 protein. Of some 500,000 distinct CDR3 sequences in the sample, approximately 45% are singletons; the top ten hold about an eighth. The sample was blood. The receptors originated from a girl aged 10 to 17 with multiple sclerosis.

On this clonotype itself: The junction and the germline gene differ at one end; a read error may be behind it. The V gene is TRBV29-1, the J gene TRBJ1-2, with D perhaps TRBD1 (6 bases). Germline V gene data show CDR1 as SQVTM and CDR2 as ANQGSEA. The CDR3 sequence is 14 residues long. The CDR3: CSVMTGFDTYDYTF. CDR3 coding DNA: TGCAGCGTGATGACAGGTTTCGATACCTATGACTACACCTTC.

The CDR3, as DNA: TGCGCCAGCAGCTTGGAAACAGGGGCCTACGAGCAGTACTTC. Amino acid sequence: CASSLETGAYEQYF. V is TRBV5-1 and J is TRBJ2-7, with TRBD1 identical over 7 bases. V was pared by 0 bases and J by 2 bases, with 2 bases of the junction left unmatched. The germline V gene encodes CDR1 SGHRS and CDR2 YFSETQ. This CDR3 spans 14 amino acids.

The chain is built from TRBV6-1 and TRBJ1-4, with TRBD1 identical over 7 bases. This CDR3 is built from 14 residues. Germline assignment: CDR1 MNHNS and CDR2 SASEGT. V was pared by 3 bases and J by 7 bases, with 5 bases of the junction left unmatched. DNA for the CDR3: TGTGCCAGCAGTGAGGACAGGATGGGTGAAAAACTGTTTTTT. This translates into CASSEDRMGEKLFF.

The chain couples TRBV12-3 or TRBV12-4 to TRBJ2-3; a possible D gene is TRBD2 (6 bases). Trimming cost V 3 bases and J 2 bases, with 15 bases left between them. This CDR3 comprises 16 residues. For the CDR3, the DNA is TGTGCCAGCAGTTTTCGGAGAATAGCGGCCACAGATACGCAGTATTTT. Translation gives CASSFRRIAATDTQYF.

Turning to this clonotype: One end of the junction does not line up with germline, which may come from a read error. This sequence joins TRBV7-2 and TRBJ2-7; 7 bases are a match to TRBD1. The CDR3 runs 16 residues. CDR1 is SGHTA, CDR2 FQGNSA, per germline. CDR3 region: CASSVARDRENYEQYF. The CDR3 region has the DNA TGTGCCAGCAGCGTAGCCCGTGACAGGGAAAACTACGAGCAGTACTTC. Drawing the rest from reference TRBV7-2 and TRBJ2-7, the complete variable domain is GAGVSQSPSNKVTEKGKDVELRCDPISGHTALYWYRQSLGQGLEFLIYFQGNSAPDKSGLPSDRFSAERTGGSVSTLTIQRTQQEDSAVYLCASSVARDRENYEQYFGPGTRLTVT.

This chain connects TRBV3-1 to TRBJ2-2; the D call may be TRBD1 or TRBD2 (5 bases each). CDR3 length: 13 residues. Germline V lookup: CDR1 LGHDT, CDR2 YNNKEL (reference sequence). V gave up 2 bases and J gave up 6 bases, with 7 bases separating them. CDR3 protein: CASSQRGAGELFF. As DNA, the CDR3 is TGTGCCAGCAGCCAACGGGGCGCCGGGGAGCTGTTTTTT.

This clonotype was picked up a small number of times. V is TRBV3-1 and J is TRBJ1-1, with a tentative D call TRBD1 (5 bases). CDR1 is LGHDT and CDR2 is YNNKEL in the germline V gene (reference sequence). The CDR3 runs 17 residues. Trimming took off 4 bases at V and 0 bases at J, with 18 bases between the two ends. CDR3 amino acids: CASSLTGPAPMNTEAFF. CDR3 bases: TGTGCCAGCAGCCTAACAGGTCCTGCGCCCATGAACACTGAAGCTTTCTTT. The full variable domain, rest sourced from reference TRBV3-1 and TRBJ1-1, is DTAVSQTPKYLVTQMGNDKSIKCEQNLGHDTMYWYKQDSKKFLKIMFSYNNKELIINETVPNRFSPKSPDKAHLNLHINSLELGDSAVYFCASSLTGPAPMNTEAFFGQGTRLTVV.

This clonotype appeared a few times. J is TRBJ1-1 and V is TRBV28, with D perhaps TRBD1 (6 bases). V lost 1 base and J 2 bases, leaving 14 bases between the germline ends. CDR3 length equals 16 residues. Germline assignment: CDR1 MDHEN and CDR2 SYDVKM. The CDR3 loop reads CASSLLGDTLNTEAFF. The CDR3 DNA reads as TGTGCCAGCAGTTTATTGGGGGACACGCTAAACACTGAAGCTTTCTTT. Using reference TRBV28 and TRBJ1-1 for the parts outside the CDR3, the full variable domain is DVKVTQSSRYLVKRTGEKVFLECVQDMDHENMFWYRQDPGLGLRLIYFSYDVKMKEKGDIPEGYSVSREKKERFSLILESASTNQTSMYLCASSLLGDTLNTEAFFGQGTRLTVV.

The CDR3 region has the DNA TGTGCCAGCAGCCCTACAATAAGGGTGACAGATACGCAGTATTTT. Translation gives CASSPTIRVTDTQYF. This sequence joins TRBV14 and TRBJ2-3; D unclear. Germline V gene lookup returns CDR1 SGHDN and CDR2 FVKESK. V was clipped by 4 bases and J by 3 bases, with 14 bases between them. This CDR3 comprises 15 residues.

The rearrangement uses TRBV9 and TRBJ1-5, with 7 bases matching TRBD1. The length of the CDR3 is 14 residues. The germline V gene encodes CDR1 SGDLS and CDR2 YYNGEE. Unmatched junction bases numbered 6, after V lost 3 bases and J lost 6 bases. In DNA, the CDR3 is TGTGCCAGCAGCGATACAGGGGTGGGTCAGCCCCAGCATTTT. Protein sequence: CASSDTGVGQPQHF.

The gene calls are TRBV21-1 and TRBJ2-7. TRBV21-1 is a pseudogene segment. This CDR3 region has 14 residues. The CDR3, as DNA: TGTGCCAGCAGCAGAAGTCGCTGCTTTCGCGAGCAGTACTTC. Its protein is CASSRSRCFREQYF.

The rearrangement uses TRBV7-9 and TRBJ2-7; maybe TRBD1 (6 bases). This CDR3 is 15 amino acids long. CDR1 SEHNR and CDR2 FQNEAQ come from the germline V gene (reference sequence). Deletions cut 5 bases from V and 2 bases from J, with 16 bases between. CDR3: CASSGGREAPYEQYF. The CDR3 DNA reads as TGTGCCAGCAGCGGGGGCCGGGAAGCACCCTACGAGCAGTACTTC.

The chain links TRBV29-1 to TRBJ2-1; 14 nucleotides match TRBD2. The junction had 7 bases not matched to a gene; V was cut back by 5 bases and J by 4 bases. The CDR3 runs to 16 residues. Germline V CDR1 and CDR2: SQVTM, ANQGSEA. The DNA of the CDR3 is TGCAGCGTTAATGGACTAGCGGGAGGCCAATACAATGAGCAGTTCTTC. This gives the protein CSVNGLAGGQYNEQFF.

V gene TRBV29-1 combines with J gene TRBJ2-1, with 7 bases identical to TRBD2. Looked up from germline, CDR1 is SQVTM and CDR2 is ANQGSEA. V shed 0 bases and J 8 bases; nucleotides not matched to a gene: 7. The CDR3 loop spans 14 amino acids. The CDR3 sequence: CSVEDDREEDEQFF. CDR3 nucleotide sequence: TGCAGCGTTGAAGATGACCGGGAGGAAGATGAGCAGTTCTTC.

V and J are TRBV28 and TRBJ2-1, with D tentatively TRBD1 (5 bases). The V and J ends lost 6 bases and 7 bases respectively, with 31 bases between them. The CDR3 runs to 19 residues. CDR1 and CDR2 (germline): MDHEN, SYDVKM. CDR3 region: CASRGLDATTGIEQNEQFF. In DNA form, the CDR3 reads TGTGCCAGCAGGGGTTTGGACGCAACAACAGGAATTGAGCAGAATGAGCAGTTCTTC.

The chain links TRBV4-1 to TRBJ1-1; 7 nucleotides line up with TRBD1. Germline V gene lookup returns CDR1 MGHRA and CDR2 YSYEKL. The length of the CDR3 is 15 residues. Germline trimming cut 0 bases from V and 5 bases from J; bases unmatched to any gene: 6. CDR3 DNA sequence: TGCGCCAGCAGCCAAGATCGGCCAGGGGGGACTGAAGCTTTCTTT. Residues: CASSQDRPGGTEAFF.

A note on this clonotype: A read error may account for a junction end that differs from germline. V is TRBV5-1 and J is TRBJ2-7; TRBD2 matches at 10 bases. Germline V gene lookup returns CDR1 SGHRS and CDR2 YFSETQ. CDR3 length: 15 amino acids. The CDR3 loop reads CTSTLQAGGPYEQYF. The CDR3 coding sequence is TGCACCAGCACCCTCCAAGCGGGAGGGCCCTACGAGCAGTACTTC.

The chain is built from TRBV28 and TRBJ1-5; D not certain. The CDR3 is 17 residues long. The V gene's germline CDR1 is MDHEN and CDR2 SYDVKM. Trimming removed 1 base from V and 3 bases from J, with 16 bases in between. This CDR3 reads CASSLSPVRWVNQPQHF. The CDR3 DNA is TGTGCCAGCAGTTTATCCCCCGTAAGGTGGGTCAATCAGCCCCAGCATTTT.

The CDR3 DNA follows: TGTGCCAGCAGCTTAACTACAGATTCACCCCTCCACTTT. This codes for CASSLTTDSPLHF. The V call is TRBV7-9, the J call TRBJ1-6; D is unresolved. The CDR3 loop spans 13 amino acids. V was clipped by 2 bases and J by 8 bases, with 7 bases between them. CDR1 is SEHNR, CDR2 FQNEAQ, per germline (reference sequence).

This clonotype was recorded a few times. The chain combines TRBV6-5 with TRBJ2-7, with D possibly being TRBD1 or TRBD2 (5 bases each). The V gene's germline CDR1 is MNHEY and CDR2 SVGAGI. This CDR3 is built from 14 residues. The V end was cut by 6 bases, the J end by 2 bases, with 14 bases between. For the CDR3, the DNA is TGTGCCAGCAGACCCTCCGGGGCCCCCTACGAGCAGTACTTC. Protein: CASRPSGAPYEQYF.

Comments on this clonotype: A read error may produce the germline difference seen at one junction end. The CDR3 reads CAGSAAGTLAKNIQYF. CDR3 coding DNA: TGTGCCGGCAGCGCAGCAGGGACCCTAGCCAAAAACATTCAGTACTTC. The rearrangement links TRBV6-5 to TRBJ2-4; D could derive from TRBD1 or TRBD2 (5 bases each). The CDR3 totals 16 residues. Germline CDR1 reads MNHEY; CDR2 reads SVGAGI.

The chain is built from TRBV11-2 and TRBJ1-2; D gene ambiguous. V was clipped by 4 bases and J by 3 bases, with 9 bases between them. CDR1 and CDR2 from the germline V gene are SGHAT and FQNNGV. The CDR3 covers 13 residues. The CDR3 DNA is TGTGCCAGCAGCTCTTCATATGACTATGGCTACACCTTC. Its protein product is CASSSSYDYGYTF. Variable domain in full (rest from reference TRBV11-2 and TRBJ1-2): EAGVAQSPRYKIIEKRQSVAFWCNPISGHATLYWYQQILGQGPKLLIQFQNNGVVDDSQLPKDRFSAERLKGVDSTLKIQPAKLEDSAVYLCASSSSYDYGYTFGSGTRLTVV.

This chain uses TRBV7-9 with TRBJ2-1; 9 bases line up with TRBD1. This CDR3 region has 14 residues. With 4 bases clipped from V and 5 bases from J, the junction kept 3 bases outside the gene matches. CDR1 and CDR2 (germline): SEHNR, FQNEAQ (reference sequence). The CDR3 DNA follows: TGTGCCAGCAGCTCCGGGGACAGGGACAATGAGCAGTTCTTC. Translation gives CASSSGDRDNEQFF.

V usage is TRBV20-1 and J usage is TRBJ2-7; the match to TRBD1 covers 10 bases. CDR1 is DFQATT and CDR2 is SNEGSKA in the germline V gene (reference sequence). V lost 4 bases to trimming and J lost 1 base; unmatched junction nucleotides: 7. This CDR3 is 15 amino acids long. As DNA, the CDR3 is TGCAGTGCTACCGACAGGGGGCCGTTTTCCTACGAGCAGTACTTC. It specifies CSATDRGPFSYEQYF.

V is TRBV20-1 and J is TRBJ2-1; D is unclear. Germline CDR1 is DFQATT and CDR2 is SNEGSKA (reference sequence). Trimming left V 3 bases short and J 7 bases short, with 22 bases between. CDR3 length: 16 amino acids. The CDR3 DNA sequence: TGCAGTGCTAGCTCCCCTTCGGTCATCGAATTAAATGAGCAGTTCTTC. Translated: CSASSPSVIELNEQFF.

The chain has TRBV28 and TRBJ2-5; D possibly corresponds to TRBD2 (5 bases). CDR3 size: 15 residues. The V gene's germline CDR1 is MDHEN and CDR2 SYDVKM. V was cut by 3 bases and J by 3 bases, with 14 bases left in between. This CDR3 is CASSFPSSLKETQYF. The CDR3 region has the DNA TGTGCCAGCAGTTTTCCTAGCAGTCTAAAAGAGACCCAGTACTTC.

The chain has TRBV5-1 and TRBJ2-7, with 14 positions matching TRBD2. V dropped 3 bases and J dropped 5; count of bases not matched to a gene: 7. Germline CDR1 SGHRS, CDR2 YFSETQ. The CDR3 covers 16 residues. CDR3 in amino acids: CASSSRGLAGADEQYF. CDR3 bases: TGCGCCAGCAGCTCTAGGGGACTAGCGGGAGCCGACGAGCAGTACTTC.